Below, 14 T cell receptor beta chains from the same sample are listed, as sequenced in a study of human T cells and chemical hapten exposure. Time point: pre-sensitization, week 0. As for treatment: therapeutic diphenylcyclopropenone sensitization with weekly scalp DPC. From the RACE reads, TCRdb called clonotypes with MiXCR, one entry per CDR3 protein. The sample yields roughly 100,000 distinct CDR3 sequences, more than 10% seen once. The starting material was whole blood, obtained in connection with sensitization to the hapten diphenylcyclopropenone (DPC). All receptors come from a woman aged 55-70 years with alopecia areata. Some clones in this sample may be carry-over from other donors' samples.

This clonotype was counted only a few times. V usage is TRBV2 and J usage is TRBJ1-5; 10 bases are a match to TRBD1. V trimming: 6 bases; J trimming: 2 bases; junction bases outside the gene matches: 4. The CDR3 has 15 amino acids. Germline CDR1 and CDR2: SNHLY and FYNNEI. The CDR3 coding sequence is TGTGCCAGCAGCCGGGACAGGGGAGGCAATCAGCCCCAGCATTTT. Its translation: CASSRDRGGNQPQHF.

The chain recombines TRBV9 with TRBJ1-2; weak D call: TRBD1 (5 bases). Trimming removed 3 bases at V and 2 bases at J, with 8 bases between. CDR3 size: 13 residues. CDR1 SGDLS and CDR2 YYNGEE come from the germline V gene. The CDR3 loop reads CASSGRDNYGYTF. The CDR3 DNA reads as TGTGCCAGCAGCGGCCGGGACAACTATGGCTACACCTTC.

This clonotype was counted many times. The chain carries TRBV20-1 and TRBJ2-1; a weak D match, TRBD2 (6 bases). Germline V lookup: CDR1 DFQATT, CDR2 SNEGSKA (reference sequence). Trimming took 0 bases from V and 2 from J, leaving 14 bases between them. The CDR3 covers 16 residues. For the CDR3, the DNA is TGCAGTGCTAGAGATCCTCGGGGGAGAACCTACAATGAGCAGTTCTTC. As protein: CSARDPRGRTYNEQFF.

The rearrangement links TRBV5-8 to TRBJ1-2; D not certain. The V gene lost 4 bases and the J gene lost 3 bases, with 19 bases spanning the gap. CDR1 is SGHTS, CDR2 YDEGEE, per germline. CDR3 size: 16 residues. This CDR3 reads CASSTWTGLGHYGYTF. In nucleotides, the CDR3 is TGTGCCAGCAGCACCTGGACCGGGCTGGGTCACTATGGCTACACCTTC.

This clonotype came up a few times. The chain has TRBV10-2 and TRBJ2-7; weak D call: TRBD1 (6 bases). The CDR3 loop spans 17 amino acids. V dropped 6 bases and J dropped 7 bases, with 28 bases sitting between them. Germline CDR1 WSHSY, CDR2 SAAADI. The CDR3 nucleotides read TGCGCCAGCAGCCACGGTTCGGACAGAGGTCTCTTAGAGGAGCAGTACTTC. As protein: CASSHGSDRGLLEEQYF.

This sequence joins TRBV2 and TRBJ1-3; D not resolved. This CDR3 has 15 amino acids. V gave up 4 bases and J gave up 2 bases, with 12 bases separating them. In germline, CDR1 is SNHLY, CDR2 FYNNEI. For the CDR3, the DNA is TGTGCCAGCAGTGCAACGGCCGTTCCTGGAAACACCATATATTTT. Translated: CASSATAVPGNTIYF.

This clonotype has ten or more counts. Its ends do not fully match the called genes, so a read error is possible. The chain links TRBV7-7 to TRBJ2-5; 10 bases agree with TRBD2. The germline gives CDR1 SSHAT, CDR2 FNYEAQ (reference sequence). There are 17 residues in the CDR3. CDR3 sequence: CASSPPSGAGGQETQYF. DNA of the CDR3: TGTGCTAGCAGCCCGCCCAGTGGAGCGGGGGGGCAAGAGACCCAGTACTTC. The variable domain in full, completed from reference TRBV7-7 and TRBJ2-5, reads GAGVSQSPRYKVTKRGQDVTLRCDPISSHATLYWYQQALGQGPEFLTYFNYEAQPDKSGLPSDRFSAERPEGSISTLTIQRTEQRDSAMYRCASSPPSGAGGQETQYFGPGTRLLVL.

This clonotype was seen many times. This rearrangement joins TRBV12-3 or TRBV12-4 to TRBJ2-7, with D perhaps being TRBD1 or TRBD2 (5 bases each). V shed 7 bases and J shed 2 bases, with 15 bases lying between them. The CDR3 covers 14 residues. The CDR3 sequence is CASNRGVVAYEQYF. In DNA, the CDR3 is TGTGCCAGCAACCGAGGGGTGGTTGCCTACGAGCAGTACTTC.

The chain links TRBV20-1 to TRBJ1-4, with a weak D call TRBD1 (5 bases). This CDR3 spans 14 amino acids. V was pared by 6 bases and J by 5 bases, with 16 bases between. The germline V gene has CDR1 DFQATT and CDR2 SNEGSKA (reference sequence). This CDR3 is CSACGGDFNEKLFF. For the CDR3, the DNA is TGCAGTGCCTGCGGAGGGGATTTCAATGAAAAACTGTTTTTT.

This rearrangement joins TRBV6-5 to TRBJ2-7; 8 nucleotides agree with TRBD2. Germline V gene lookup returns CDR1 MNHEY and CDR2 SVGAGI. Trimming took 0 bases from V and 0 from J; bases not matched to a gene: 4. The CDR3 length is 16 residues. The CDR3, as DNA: TGTGCCAGCAGTTACTCCAAAAGCGGGGGCTCCTACGAGCAGTACTTC. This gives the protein CASSYSKSGGSYEQYF.

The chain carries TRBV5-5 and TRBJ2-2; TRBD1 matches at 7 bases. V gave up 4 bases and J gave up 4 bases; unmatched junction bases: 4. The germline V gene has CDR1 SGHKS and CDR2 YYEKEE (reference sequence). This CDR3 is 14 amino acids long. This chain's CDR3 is CASSQTGTTGELFF. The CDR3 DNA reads TGTGCCAGCAGCCAGACAGGGACCACCGGGGAGCTGTTTTTT.

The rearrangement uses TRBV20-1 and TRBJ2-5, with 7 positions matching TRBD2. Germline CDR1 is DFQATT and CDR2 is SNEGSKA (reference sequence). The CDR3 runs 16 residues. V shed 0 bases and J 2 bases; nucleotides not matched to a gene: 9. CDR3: CSARDPGGGRQETQYF. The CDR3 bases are TGCAGTGCTAGAGATCCTGGCGGGGGTAGGCAAGAGACCCAGTACTTC.

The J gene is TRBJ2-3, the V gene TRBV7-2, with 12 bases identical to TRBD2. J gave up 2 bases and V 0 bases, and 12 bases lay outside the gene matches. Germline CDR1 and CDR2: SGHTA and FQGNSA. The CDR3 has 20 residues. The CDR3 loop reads CASSLALETSGGGHTDTQYF. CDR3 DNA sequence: TGTGCCAGCAGCTTAGCGCTCGAGACTAGCGGGGGAGGTCACACAGATACGCAGTATTTT.

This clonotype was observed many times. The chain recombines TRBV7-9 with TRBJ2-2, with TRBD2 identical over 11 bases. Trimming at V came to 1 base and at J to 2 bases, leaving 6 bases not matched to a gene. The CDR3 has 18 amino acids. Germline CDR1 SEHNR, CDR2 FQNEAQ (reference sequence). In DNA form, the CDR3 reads TGTGCCAGCAGCTTAGAGAGACTAGCGGGGACAAACACCGGGGAGCTGTTTTTT. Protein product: CASSLERLAGTNTGELFF.